These T cell receptor beta chains were read from a single sample in a study of blood T cell repertoires in COVID-19. Sequenced by immunoSEQ multiplex PCR; TCRdb stores in-frame clones only, minus some. The profile shows about 9,600 clones, 89% of them singletons. The sequenced material came from peripheral blood. Receptors were obtained from a human donor in a cohort sampled during active COVID-19. Both conserved end residues are part of each CDR3. The order of the fields is V gene, clone size, J gene, D gene, CDR3 protein, CDR3 DNA. The D gene is left open where the match is weak. Size is omitted from some rows. Given values are once, few, many or a class for expanded clones.

TRBV7-9	NA	TRBJ2-5	NA	CASSLPRVAQETQYF	TGTGCCAGCAGCCTGCCCAGGGTGGCACAAGAGACCCAGTACTTC
TRBV5-4	NA	TRBJ2-7	TRBD1	CASSTTGTYEQYF	TGTGCCAGCAGCACGACAGGGACATACGAGCAGTACTTC
TRBV5-1	NA	TRBJ2-7	TRBD1	CASSEDRGQYEQYF	TGCGCCAGCAGCGAAGACAGGGGGCAATACGAGCAGTACTTC
TRBV5-1	NA	TRBJ1-1	NA	CASRDTGTEAFF	TGCGCCAGCAGGGACACCGGCACTGAAGCTTTCTTT
TRBV30	NA	TRBJ1-2	NA	CAWRGLTDLSYGYTF	TGTGCCTGGAGGGGGCTTACGGATCTGAGCTATGGCTACACCTTC
TRBV5-5	NA	TRBJ2-1	TRBD2	CASSLRTSVPYNEQFF	TGTGCCAGCAGCTTACGTACTAGCGTCCCCTACAATGAGCAGTTCTTC
TRBV11-2	NA	TRBJ1-1	NA	CASTAGWMNTEAFF	TGTGCCAGCACCGCAGGGTGGATGAACACTGAAGCTTTCTTT
TRBV5-4	few	TRBJ2-1	NA	CASSLGQGTRGHGRFF	TGTGCCAGCAGCTTGGGCCAGGGGACGAGAGGGCACGGACGGTTCTTC
TRBV5-4	once	TRBJ2-5	NA	CASSWKGEETQYF	TGTGCCAGCAGCTGGAAGGGAGAAGAGACCCAGTACTTC
TRBV28	NA	TRBJ1-5	NA	CASIIGGVGQPQHF	TGTGCCAGCATTATAGGGGGGGTGGGGCAGCCCCAGCATTTT
TRBV29-1	NA	TRBJ2-7	TRBD2	CSVVEQASGGEASYEQYF	TGCAGCGTTGTCGAGCAGGCTAGCGGGGGGGAGGCATCCTACGAGCAGTACTTC
TRBV5-1	NA	TRBJ2-5	NA	CASSLPGLRETQYF	TGCGCCAGCAGCCTTCCTGGGCTTCGGGAGACCCAGTACTTC
TRBV19	NA	TRBJ2-3	NA	CASSIQAGDTQYF	TGTGCCAGTAGTATACAGGCGGGGGATACGCAGTATTTT
TRBV7-9	NA	TRBJ1-5	NA	CASSFGPQANSNQPQHF	TGTGCCAGCAGCTTCGGGCCACAGGCAAATAGCAATCAGCCCCAGCATTTT
TRBV10-3	NA	TRBJ1-1	NA	CAISESLPGGGRNTEAFF	TGTGCCATCAGTGAGTCCCTTCCGGGGGGGGGACGGAACACTGAAGCTTTCTTT
TRBV5-1	NA	TRBJ1-1	NA	CASSLQGSNTEAFF	TGCGCCAGCAGCTTGCAGGGTTCGAACACTGAAGCTTTCTTT
TRBV30	NA	TRBJ1-1	TRBD1	CAWNRQGTTEAFF	TGTGCCTGGAATCGACAGGGTACCACTGAAGCTTTCTTT
TRBV19	NA	TRBJ2-3	TRBD1	CASSPGQGSDTQYF	TGTGCCAGTAGTCCTGGACAGGGATCAGATACGCAGTATTTT
TRBV5-6	NA	TRBJ1-3	NA	CASSLTGVGNTIYF	TGTGCCAGCAGCTTAACAGGTGTTGGAAACACCATATATTTT
TRBV5-1	NA	TRBJ2-3	TRBD2	CASSLSGGQADTQYF	TGCGCCAGCAGCTTAAGCGGGGGCCAGGCAGATACGCAGTATTTT
TRBV30	few	TRBJ2-1	NA	CAWSNKRAGRGNEQFF	TGTGCCTGGAGTAACAAGAGGGCGGGGAGAGGGAATGAGCAGTTCTTC
TRBV30	NA	TRBJ1-2	TRBD1	CAWRATGLLRGYTF	TGTGCCTGGAGGGCGACAGGGTTGTTGCGGGGCTACACCTTC
TRBV7-9	NA	TRBJ1-1	TRBD1	CASSGQGHTEAFF	TGTGCCAGCAGCGGACAGGGCCACACTGAAGCTTTCTTT
TRBV15	NA	TRBJ1-1	TRBD1	CATSREGTGGRRTEAFF	TGTGCCACCAGCAGAGAAGGGACAGGGGGCCGCCGCACTGAAGCTTTCTTT
TRBV6-5	NA	TRBJ1-6	NA	CASRDAPRGNSPLHF	TGTGCCAGCAGGGACGCGCCCAGGGGTAATTCACCCCTCCACTTT
TRBV19	NA	TRBJ2-5	TRBD2	CASSTGTSGIGETQYF	TGTGCCAGTAGTACCGGGACTAGCGGGATCGGAGAGACCCAGTACTTC
TRBV11-2	NA	TRBJ2-2	TRBD1	CASSFEGADTGELFF	TGTGCCAGCAGCTTTGAGGGGGCAGACACCGGGGAGCTGTTTTTT
TRBV4-1	NA	TRBJ1-3	NA	CASSQGTAYSGNTIYF	TGCGCCAGCAGCCAAGGAACAGCATACTCTGGAAACACCATATATTTT